The source of this T cell receptor (beta chain) is a study of T cells in localized non-small cell lung cancer (dated by TCRdb to 2018 to 2021). Background on the whole study: The study analyzed T cell repertoires of 200 to 300 early-stage NSCLC patients, comparing tumors and uninvolved tumor-adjacent lungs. All 220 or so NSCLC patients in the cohort were treatment-naive and had localized lung tumors that were resected. Of the NSCLC patients, 129 were male and approximately 97 were female, and the mean age was roughly 61 years. Study-level results and caveats: Multi-region tumor sequencing was not performed, so intratumor heterogeneity could not be excluded. Uninvolved tumor-adjacent lung showed the highest T cell clonality, higher than tumor, which suggests more focused antigenic responses in the adjacent lung. A median of about 50 of the top 100 tumor clones turned up in the paired uninvolved adjacent lung, and around 27 of those clones also ranked among the top 100 of that same adjacent lung. Since the design was exploratory, TCR variables were selected using unadjusted p-values with no false-discovery rate correction. Longer overall survival was associated with higher T cell density in blood, whereas shorter survival was associated with higher clonality in adjacent lung.

Concerning this clone itself: The clone's antigen remains unknown. Per-base quality was not reported, and no clone a single base away is much larger than it.

The immunoSEQ Assay was used to sequence TCR beta CDR3 regions from DNA. Per the original workflow: To compute T cell density, TCR beta template counts were normalized to usable DNA, which was estimated by amplifying housekeeping genes. Richness was estimated with the preseqR package, extrapolating to 400,000 templates for PBMC samples and 120,000 templates for tissue samples. Clonality was taken to be one minus Pielou's evenness. Differential abundance testing on productive amino-acid clonotypes, with a minimum total count of 5 and an alpha of 0.1, was used to identify tissue-enriched TCRs. The Jaccard Index and the Morisita Overlap Index were used to measure how much the repertoires overlapped between compartments. GLIPH grouped TCR beta CDR3s together with public tetramer-defined viral CDR3s, and a viral motif had to include at least three viral sequences and show V-gene enrichment. The source is immuneACCESS, and TCRdb retained only in-frame sequences with V and J called. Part of the clones is not carried over; for the studies checked, unresolved V genes explain less than half of this, and the remainder is unexplained. V and J calls and clone size follow that table, whereas D and trimming were derived from the DNA. In all, the sample holds approximately 140,000 clones, and 70% to 90% of those were seen once. 1.5% to 2% of the sample goes to the ten largest clones.

At diagnosis, peripheral blood, uninvolved tumor-adjacent lung and tumor were collected and were preserved as a mix of fresh-frozen and FFPE material. Blood samples were analyzed as peripheral blood mononuclear cells for TCR repertoire profiling. The origin of this receptor is a female donor older than 55 with stage I lung adenocarcinoma. This specimen consisted of peripheral blood, obtained before any cancer treatment.

This receptor has the CDR3 CASSYVQGGSDTQYF. The DNA sequence is given as TGTGCCAGCAGTTACGTACAGGGGGGATCAGATACGCAGTATTTT. The chain links TRBV6-5 with TRBJ2-3, with 8 central nucleotides matching TRBD1. The germline V gene gives CDR1 as MNHEY and CDR2 as SVGAGI. Trimming removed 2 bases from V and 4 bases from J; the gene matches leave 5 bases unexplained. The CDR3 numbers 15 residues from cysteine through phenylalanine. The kept DNA is CDR3 alone, 45 bases in frame from the first base.